This T cell receptor beta chain comes out of a study of beta chain features in type 1 diabetes. Whole-study context: Healthy donors and patients showed comparable age, gender and cell yields. Regarding the study as a whole: More deletions and fewer insertions at VDJ junctions were found in patients with type 1 diabetes. Compared with healthy donors, patients appeared to share more similar naive, central memory and regulatory TCRB repertoires.

Isolated RNA was reverse transcribed in full, so expressed TCRB transcripts were sequenced. Assay: immunoSEQ multiplex PCR; the TCRdb copy retains only in-frame clones and omits some. Of 140,000 to 150,000 clones listed, under 60% are singletons. On this clone itself: Antigen unknown.

A CD45RO/CCR7/CD25/CD127/CD95/CD27 panel sorted naive, central memory, regulatory and stem cell-like memory CD4+ cells. The V end was cut by 0 bases, the J end by 3 bases, with 14 bases between. This CDR3 has 16 residues. The germline V gene has CDR1 MNHEY and CDR2 SVGAGI. This rearrangement joins TRBV6-5 to TRBJ1-2; D gene unclear. The sequence derives from a man aged 18 to 29 in good health. Input material: Tregs from blood. The DNA for the CDR3 is TGTGCCAGCAGTTACTCGGGCAGGACTTCGTACTATGGCTACACCTTC. Translation gives CASSYSGRTSYYGYTF.